The T cell receptor beta chain under discussion was sequenced for a study of blood T cell repertoires in COVID-19. Study summary: PBMCs, B-cell-depleted T cells, or T cells provided the cDNA or gDNA that made up the material.

V was pared by 4 bases and J by 3 bases, with 10 bases between. Germline assignment: CDR1 SGHKS and CDR2 YYEKEE (reference sequence). The CDR3 is 13 residues long. Sequencing was performed with immunoSEQ multiplex PCR; in TCRdb, only in-frame clones are kept and a portion is missing. Among about 190,000 clones, roughly 90% were seen once, and the ten largest hold approximately 5.6%. The sequence was collected from a woman aged 40-49 years who had recovered from COVID-19. The source material was peripheral blood. The chain has TRBV5-5 and TRBJ1-1; a possible D gene is TRBD1 (6 bases). CDR3 DNA: TGTGCCAGCAGCAAACAGGGCGACACTGAAGCTTTCTTT. Amino acid sequence: CASSKQGDTEAFF.